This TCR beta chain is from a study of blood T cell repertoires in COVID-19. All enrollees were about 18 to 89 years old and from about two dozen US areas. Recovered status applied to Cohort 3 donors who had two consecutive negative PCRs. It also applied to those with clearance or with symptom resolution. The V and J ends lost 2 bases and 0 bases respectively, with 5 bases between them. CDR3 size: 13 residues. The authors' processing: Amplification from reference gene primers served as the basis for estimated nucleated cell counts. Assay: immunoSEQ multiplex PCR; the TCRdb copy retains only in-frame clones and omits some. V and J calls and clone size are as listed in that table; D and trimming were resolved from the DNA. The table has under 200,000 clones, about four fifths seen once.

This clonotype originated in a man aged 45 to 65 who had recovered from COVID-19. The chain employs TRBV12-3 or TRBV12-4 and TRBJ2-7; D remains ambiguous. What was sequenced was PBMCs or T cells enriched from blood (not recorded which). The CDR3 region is CASSLLGSYEQYF. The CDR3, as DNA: TGTGCCAGCAGTTTACTAGGCTCCTACGAGCAGTACTTC.